Described below is a single TCR beta chain sequence and its context. Germline V gene sequence: CDR1 KGHSH, CDR2 LQKENI. V lost 4 bases, J lost 3 bases, and 4 bases stayed unmatched. This CDR3 has 14 amino acids. This sample was taken from a study of blood T cell repertoires in COVID-19. Turning to the study itself: The analysed material was cDNA or gDNA that came from T cells, B-cell-depleted T cells, or PBMCs.

Only in-frame clones appear in the TCRdb table, and some are missing; sequencing was by immunoSEQ multiplex PCR. The data hold about 270,000 clones, with approximately 91% observed a single time. This chain uses TRBV18 with TRBJ2-7; the match to TRBD1 covers 9 bases. Sequencing input: PBMCs or T cells enriched from blood (not recorded which). This clonotype was obtained from a woman in her thirties or forties with acute COVID-19. CDR3 amino acids: CASSRQGDFYEQYF. CDR3 bases: TGTGCCAGCTCACGACAGGGGGATTTCTACGAGCAGTACTTC.